This TCR beta chain was recovered during a study of T cell repertoires in cytomegalovirus infection (dated by TCRdb to the late 2010s). At the level of the whole study: Because public TCR beta signatures pointed to carriage of CMV infection together with the matching HLA type, the HLA type of each donor mattered for the analysis.

The paper as a whole reports these results and caveats: Cumulative frequency of public TCR beta family members discriminated carriers of CMV infection plus the relevant HLA type in this cohort and an independent 352-donor cohort. The ex vivo response was dominated by HLA-C-restricted CMV-specific TCR beta clonotypes, and the single most frequent clonotype in two of eight donors was supplied by these HLA-C-restricted clonotypes.

Regarding this clonotype: Its specific antigen is unknown. Per-nucleotide qualities are absent, and no much larger clonotype sits a single base away.

The CDR1 and CDR2 encoded by the germline V gene are MGHRA and YSYEKL. The V end gives up 6 bases and the J end 3 bases, leaving 4 bases in the junction not matched to a gene. Including cysteine and phenylalanine, the CDR3 has 14 amino acids. Solely the CDR3 DNA is kept, with 42 bases framed from the first base. This sample was sequenced with an Illumina HiSeq 1500. TCRdb reran the public reads through fastp at Q25 and MiXCR, keeping productive beta chains. Here each entry gathers all rows of one CDR3 protein and keeps the most common genes and DNA. The sample table contains approximately 400,000 distinct CDR3 sequences; only one count was recorded for under 40% of them. 12% to 15% of the sample lies in the top ten.

The sequence was collected from a human donor in good health (CMV status not recorded). Some clones in this sample may be carry-over from other donors' samples. The rearranged chain carries TRBV4-1 and TRBJ1-1, and 10 bases in between align with TRBD1. Material for sequencing was PBMCs. The CDR3 reads as follows: CASSQDRGDTEAFF. The sequenced DNA is TGCGCCAGCAGTCAGGACAGGGGGGACACTGAAGCTTTCTTT.